One and the same sample provided the 12 T cell receptor beta chains below, sequenced in a study of regulatory T cells in long-lasting Graves disease. For TCR beta, libraries came from iRepertoire HTBI primers and Arm-PCR of CDR3 regions. MiXCR was run by TCRdb on the multiplex PCR reads, yielding one entry per CDR3 protein. The repertoire includes 650,000 to 700,000 distinct CDR3 sequences, about 32% of them detected once, and roughly 46% sits in the top ten. Described time point: persistent/refractory GD, antithyroid drugs over 5 years with positive TRAb. Isolated PBMC RNA provided the starting material for the TCR library. The specimen was peripheral blood mononuclear cells (PBMCs), collected when the disease was refractory, from a patient treated with antithyroid drugs. These TCRs come from a female donor with Graves disease.

V is TRBV20-1 and J is TRBJ2-2; D not certain. Germline V CDR1 and CDR2: DFQATT, SNEGSKA (reference sequence). The CDR3 contains 12 residues. Trimming shortened V by 3 bases and J by 4 bases, and 6 bases separated the two germline ends. Written as DNA, the CDR3 is TGCAGTGCTAGGGGCGGCACCGGGGAGCTGTTTTTT. Its protein is CSARGGTGELFF.

This clonotype was recorded many times. The chain carries TRBV11-2 and TRBJ2-5; D unclear. Trimming shortened V by 4 bases and J by 5 bases, and 20 bases separated the two germline ends. The CDR3 sequence is 16 residues long. Germline CDR1 and CDR2: SGHAT and FQNNGV. The CDR3 DNA follows: TGTGCCAGCAGCTCTTACAGTGGCCCCGATTCGGAGACCCAGTACTTC. It codes for CASSSYSGPDSETQYF.

The sample holds a few counts of this clonotype. The chain uses TRBV28 and TRBJ1-2; 9 bases are shared with TRBD1. CDR1 and CDR2 (germline): MDHEN, SYDVKM. The CDR3 consists of 16 residues. J lost 2 bases, V lost 8 bases, and 12 bases had no gene match. The CDR3 bases are TGTGCCAGCTCACCTCAACAGGGGGCTGGCAACTATGGCTACACCTTC. This gives the protein CASSPQQGAGNYGYTF.

This clonotype has at least ten counts. The V and J genes are TRBV2 and TRBJ2-7; no reliable D call. Germline V gene data show CDR1 as SNHLY and CDR2 as FYNNEI. The CDR3 spans 12 residues. With 6 bases removed from V and 1 base from J, the gap between germline ends came to 7 bases. Written as DNA, the CDR3 is TGTGCCAGCAGCCACGGGTCCTACGAGCAGTACTTC. It encodes CASSHGSYEQYF.

This clonotype was observed a few times. V usage is TRBV29-1 and J usage is TRBJ2-2; TRBD2 agrees at 7 bases. Germline-derived CDR1 and CDR2 are SQVTM and ANQGSEA. V was clipped by 3 bases and J by 8 bases; unmatched bases: 12. The CDR3 covers 15 residues. In DNA form, the CDR3 reads TGCAGCGTTGATCGACGGGCGGGAGAAGGAGGGGAGCTGTTTTTT. Translation gives CSVDRRAGEGGELFF.

DNA of the CDR3: TGTGCCTGGAGAGGGGTTCGCTCTGAAGCTTTCTTT. Translating it yields CAWRGVRSEAFF. The chain links TRBV30 to TRBJ1-1, with D maybe TRBD1 (5 bases). Trimming cost V 3 bases and J 6 bases, with 11 bases left between them. The CDR3 is made up of 12 amino acids. Germline loops: CDR1 GTSNPN, CDR2 SVGIG (reference sequence).

This clonotype has just a few counts. The chain links TRBV15 to TRBJ1-1; D gene uncertain. The CDR3 has 14 amino acids. CDR1 LNHNV and CDR2 YYDKDF come from the germline V gene (reference sequence). Between the trimmed V and J ends, which lost 3 bases and 5 bases, there was a span of 13 bases. CDR3 in amino acids: CATSRDGEGTEAFF. CDR3 nucleotides: TGTGCCACCAGCAGGGATGGGGAGGGAACTGAAGCTTTCTTT.

In this sample, this clonotype turned up many times. This chain joins TRBV6-1 and TRBJ2-7; no definite D call. The CDR3 spans 13 residues. Germline CDR1 is MNHNS and CDR2 is SASEGT. Trimming cost V 5 bases and J 5 bases, with 13 bases left between them. The chain's CDR3 is CASSNRAPDEQYF. The CDR3 DNA reads as TGTGCCAGCAGTAACCGGGCCCCGGACGAGCAGTACTTC.

This clonotype was detected a few times. The V call is TRBV6-5, the J call TRBJ2-3, with a weak D call TRBD2 (5 bases). The germline V gene encodes CDR1 MNHEY and CDR2 SVGAGI. Trimming stripped 2 bases from V and 2 bases from J, with 11 bases between. The CDR3 has 15 residues. The CDR3 here is CASSYGGPTTDTQYF. CDR3 DNA sequence: TGTGCCAGCAGTTACGGCGGGCCCACCACAGATACGCAGTATTTT.

This clonotype was observed a few times. The CDR3 region is CASSPRLGLAGGYEQYF. The CDR3, as DNA: TGTGCCAGCAGTCCCCGCCTCGGACTAGCGGGAGGCTACGAGCAGTACTTC. The chain is built from TRBV27 and TRBJ2-7; 14 nucleotides line up with TRBD2. Per germline, CDR1 MNHEY and CDR2 SMNVEV (reference sequence). The CDR3 extends over 17 amino acids. V lost 5 bases, J lost 3 bases, and 9 bases stayed unmatched.

This clonotype occurred a few times. This chain uses TRBV6-1 with TRBJ2-5; TRBD2 aligns across 7 bases. Trimming took 4 bases from V and 5 from J; bases not matched to a gene: 10. The CDR3 covers 15 residues. Germline CDR1 MNHNS, CDR2 SASEGT. The DNA for the CDR3 is TGTGCCAGCAGTGGAAGGACTAGGAGAAGGGAGACCCAGTACTTC. This translates into CASSGRTRRRETQYF.

At least ten counts were recorded for this clonotype. This chain links TRBV12-3 or TRBV12-4 with TRBJ1-4, with 7 positions matching TRBD1. The CDR3 has 13 residues. The junction had 8 bases not matched to a gene; V was cut back by 6 bases and J by 10 bases. In DNA, the CDR3 is TGTGCCAGCAGCCGACAGGGAGGAGGAAAACTGTTTTTT. This translates into CASSRQGGGKLFF.